Shown below are 9 T cell receptor beta chains from a single sample sequenced in a study of T cells after yellow fever vaccination. TCRdb used MiXCR to reprocess the 5' RACE reads, holding one entry per CDR3 protein. This table holds roughly 99,000 distinct CDR3 sequences, under 7% found once. The sample consisted of CD8+ T cells sorted from PBMCs, taken 10 days after the yellow fever booster vaccination. The source is a man in his late teens or twenties who received the YFV17D yellow fever vaccine.

Concerning this clonotype: A read error may be the cause here, since a much bigger clone is one base away. The rearrangement joins TRBV7-9 to TRBJ1-6; no firm D call. The CDR3 has 14 residues. Germline V gene sequence: CDR1 SEHNR, CDR2 FQNEAQ (reference sequence). Trimming cost V 4 bases and J 9 bases, with 13 bases left between them. CDR3 sequence (DNA): TGTGCCAGCAGCTCCACAGACTGCAGTTCACCCCTCCACTTT. This translates into CASSSTDCSSPLHF.

This clonotype was detected many times. The chain recombines TRBV13 with TRBJ2-7; D may correspond to TRBD1 or TRBD2 (6 bases each). Per the germline V gene, CDR1 is PRHDT and CDR2 is FYEKMQ (reference sequence). Trimming stripped 5 bases from V and 7 bases from J, with 12 bases between. CDR3 size: 12 residues. The CDR3 is CASSPGAGEQYF. DNA of the CDR3: TGTGCCAGCAGCCCGGGGGCAGGGGAGCAGTACTTC.

The rearrangement links TRBV12-3 or TRBV12-4 to TRBJ2-3, with 11 bases identical to TRBD2. The CDR3 spans 15 residues. J lost 4 bases, V lost 6 bases, and 6 bases had no gene match. The CDR3 nucleotides read TGTGCCAGCAGGCGTAGCGGGGGGGCCCCAGATACGCAGTATTTT. It specifies CASRRSGGAPDTQYF.

This clonotype was seen only a few times. The chain joins TRBV19 to TRBJ2-7; TRBD1 matches at 9 bases. The germline V gene has CDR1 LNHDA and CDR2 SQIVND (reference sequence). CDR3 length equals 16 residues. V was clipped by 5 bases and J by 3 bases; unmatched bases: 11. For the CDR3, the DNA is TGTGCCAGTAGTCTTTCGGAACAGGGGGCTCGCTACGAGCAGTACTTC. Encoded protein: CASSLSEQGARYEQYF.

This clonotype was observed at least ten times. V and J are TRBV7-2 and TRBJ2-3; TRBD2 aligns across 9 bases. V was pared by 5 bases and J by 6 bases, with 12 bases of the junction left unmatched. Germline V gene data show CDR1 as SGHTA and CDR2 as FQGNSA. The CDR3 spans 16 residues. The CDR3 is CASSPSGGGDTDTQYF. As DNA, the CDR3 is TGTGCCAGCAGCCCTAGCGGCGGGGGGGACACGGATACGCAGTATTTT.

The chain has TRBV7-2 and TRBJ1-2; possibly TRBD1 for D (6 bases). Between the trimmed V and J ends, which lost 8 bases and 8 bases, there was a span of 12 bases. CDR3 length: 11 residues. Germline loops: CDR1 SGHTA, CDR2 FQGNSA. The CDR3 DNA is TGTGCCAGCCCAGGGGTGGGGGGCTACACCTTC. Its translation is CASPGVGGYTF.

The CDR3 here is CSARTGDTEAFF. As DNA, the CDR3 is TGCAGTGCTAGAACAGGGGACACTGAAGCTTTCTTT. The chain joins TRBV20-1 to TRBJ1-1; 7 bases match TRBD1. V was clipped by 2 bases and J by 3 bases; unmatched bases: 0. The CDR3 has 12 residues. CDR1 and CDR2 from the germline V gene are DFQATT and SNEGSKA (reference sequence).

This clonotype was counted many times. The chain has TRBV2 and TRBJ2-2; 10 bases map to TRBD2. The germline V gene encodes CDR1 SNHLY and CDR2 FYNNEI. V was clipped by 6 bases and J by 1 base; unmatched bases: 5. The CDR3 extends over 16 amino acids. The CDR3 protein is CASSSRLAGNTGELFF. CDR3 DNA sequence: TGTGCCAGCAGCTCCAGACTAGCGGGGAACACCGGGGAGCTGTTTTTT.

The genes are TRBV7-9 and TRBJ1-2; D may be TRBD1 (5 bases). The CDR3 has 12 residues. Trimming pared 8 bases from V and 7 bases from J, leaving 14 bases between. Germline V gives CDR1 SEHNR, CDR2 FQNEAQ (reference sequence). CDR3 coding DNA: TGTGCCAGCCTTGGCAGGGCTTTTGGCTACACCTTC. Protein sequence: CASLGRAFGYTF.